This TCR beta chain appears in the sequencing data of a study of blood T cell repertoires in COVID-19. Germline CDR1 ENHRY, CDR2 SYGVKD. Trimming took off 9 bases at V and 4 bases at J, with 10 bases between the two ends. There are 12 residues in the CDR3. Profiled with immunoSEQ multiplex PCR; TCRdb holds only in-frame clones, not every one. The sample includes some 370,000 clones, more than 70% of them seen just once. The sequenced material came from peripheral blood. This clonotype originated in a man in his forties or fifties with acute or convalescent COVID-19. V and J are TRBV10-3 and TRBJ2-1; D is perhaps TRBD1 (6 bases). CDR3 sequence (DNA): TGTGCCATTACGGGGACATACAATGAGCAGTTCTTC. This translates into CAITGTYNEQFF.